This entry concerns a single T cell receptor beta chain. This clonotype was found many times. Its antigen has not been determined. No base quality values were provided; no much bigger clone lies one nucleotide off. Library creation used multiplex PCR. Instrument on record: Illumina HiSeq 4000. CDR3 regions were amplified by Arm-PCR with iRepertoire HTBI primers to construct TCR beta libraries. PCR products were gel purified before sequencing. The study's processing was this. Across samples, fewer than 70 TRBV and 12 to 15 TRBJ segments were identified and used for gene usage analysis of CDR3 amino acid clonotypes. COPE and FqMerger were used to merge the filtered high-quality paired reads into contigs. BLAST was used to align contigs to the IMGT TRBV, TRBD and TRBJ reference genes, and CDR3 was defined following IMGT. Any clonotype with a frequency above 0.1% was counted as a highly expanded clone. Shannon entropy was used to measure repertoire diversity, and the Gini coefficient was used to measure V-J evenness. A clonotype was considered public if more than one individual shared it. TCRdb cleaned the public reads at Q25 with fastp, built clones with MiXCR and kept in-frame beta chains. For every CDR3 protein sequence, its rows merge into one entry that carries the most common genes and DNA. The V and J calls were not made by the authors but by TCRdb's processing. The sample includes hundreds of thousands of distinct CDR3 sequences, with 16% observed a single time. The ten largest clones capture just under 30% of the sample.

The record originates from a study of regulatory T cells in long-lasting Graves disease (dated by TCRdb to about 2021). Describing the broader study: Antithyroid drugs had been taken for less than 3 months by newly diagnosed Graves' disease patients. This study used TCR sequencing and RNA sequencing of peripheral blood to compare persistent Graves' disease patients against newly diagnosed Graves' disease patients. The study was registered as a clinical trial and conducted in China. TCR sequencing covered around 13 persistent and some 20 newly diagnosed Graves' disease patients, some 33 samples in total. Beyond this particular receptor, the publication reports: Persistent disease showed preferential use of TRBV28, TRBJ1-2 and TRBJ2-5, whereas newly diagnosed disease favored TRBV20-1 and TRBJ2-1. Patients with persistent disease shared more public clonotypes (approximately 2,500) than newly diagnosed patients did (approximately 1,000). Compared with newly diagnosed patients, persistent Graves' disease patients had lower TCR Shannon entropy and fewer highly expanded clones, which suggests clonal expansion. The authors acknowledged the small sample size as a limitation that may reduce accuracy. Sequencing and analysis were limited to the TCR beta chain. Only peripheral blood was studied, because thyroid tissue, the primary lesion, was inaccessible.

Read against the paper, the sample's time point label means: newly diagnosed GD, antithyroid drugs for less than 3 months. For both TCR sequencing and RNA sequencing, RNA was extracted from PBMCs in TRIzol. The diagnosis of Graves' disease followed American Thyroid Association guidelines. Patients for the study were recruited at an endocrinology department in Xi'an, China. From each patient, around 9 milliliters of peripheral blood was collected into an EDTA anticoagulant tube. Ficoll Paque Plus density gradient separation was used to isolate PBMCs, and no additional T cell sorting was done. An Agilent 2100 Bioanalyzer and agarose gel were used to assess RNA quality, and a NanoDrop 2000 was used to measure RNA concentration. Including the terminal cysteine and phenylalanine, the CDR3 comprises 12 residues. This entry keeps only the CDR3 DNA: 36 bases, framed from base 1. The CDR1 and CDR2 encoded by the germline V gene are SNHLY and FYNNEI. V is reduced by 8 bases and J by 4 bases, leaving a spacing of 11 bases between them.

Another study also made use of these data, one on T cells in Graves' hyperthyroidism and ophthalmopathy. The second publication reports: Stable Graves' hyperthyroidism was defined as the absence of progression to ophthalmopathy over 18 months of follow-up. Hyperthyroidism patients were aged 18 to 65 years and newly diagnosed, with disease duration of less than 2 months. The study excluded patients with uncontrolled infections, other autoimmune diseases, pregnancy or lactation. Diagnoses relied on clinical symptoms, serum thyroxine and TRAb, thyroid ultrasound and orbital computed tomography. For the first round of RT-PCR on the TCR CDR3, the HTBI primer set was used together with the Qiagen OneStep RT-PCR kit. Most expanded thyroid clonotypes (frequency above 0.001) were also detected in blood, a finding suggesting that blood repertoires may reflect thyroid immune responses. A model built on a 13 V-J signature distinguished ophthalmopathy from stable hyperthyroidism, reaching roughly 88% sensitivity and around 81% specificity in cross-validation and 80%/75% in testing. In validation, the model predicted progression to ophthalmopathy with over 65% sensitivity and less than 80% specificity, a median of approximately 6.7 months before onset. To identify distinguishing TCR V-J signatures, a discovery cohort of around 100 patients was used, comprising some 43 with Graves' ophthalmopathy and approximately 58 with stable Graves' hyperthyroidism. An independent validation cohort of fewer than 20 hyperthyroidism patients and more than 15 patients who later progressed to ophthalmopathy tested prospective prediction of ophthalmopathy. For training and testing, the 100 or so patients in the discovery cohort were randomly divided in a 7:3 ratio. In roughly six Graves' hyperthyroidism patients, the study also compared T-cell repertoires from thyroid tissue with T-cell repertoires from blood. Following sampling, methimazole starting at 30 mg daily was given to hyperthyroidism patients, and high-dose intravenous methylprednisolone was given to ophthalmopathy patients. Libraries were constructed in a second round of multiplex PCR, after which size selection and purification were performed. Libraries were sequenced paired-end with 100 bp reads on an Illumina HiSeq2000. SOAPnuke was used to process the raw data, with reads discarded if the reads contained adapters or uncalled bases, had a mean Phred below 15, or lacked an exact constant-primer or identifier match. High-quality paired reads were merged with COPE v1.2.5, and unique nucleotide sequences were defined as clonotypes. MiTCR v1.1 was used to align the clonotypes against IMGT TRBV, TRBD and TRBJ reference segments. Analysis was restricted to V-J combinations with a frequency above 0.0001, which covered 98% to 99.2% of repertoires. The TCS score was defined as the ratio of F50 (clonal expansion) to E x V (chaos), calculated using BLOSUM62-based TCRdist between CDR3 peptides within each V-J. Welch's t-statistics and random forest reduced roughly 540 V-J features to 13, which were used in a naive Bayes classifier (R e1071). No statistical method was used to set the sample size in advance, and investigators knew the group allocation. The paper describes TCR Vbeta CDR3 sequencing of about 140 peripheral blood samples, made up of approximately 40 ophthalmopathy patients, roughly 72 hyperthyroidism patients and some 17 progressor patients.

The sequence was obtained from a man aged 40-55 years with Graves disease. Donor details come from another sample of the same person, matched by shared clones. Sample: peripheral blood mononuclear cells (PBMCs), taken at new diagnosis, from a patient treated with antithyroid drugs. The chain is made from TRBV2 and TRBJ1-2; no D segment can be confidently identified. For the CDR3, the sequence is CASGPGTYGYTF. The DNA sequence follows: TGTGCCAGCGGTCCAGGAACCTATGGCTACACCTTC.